These T cell receptor beta chains were read from a single sample in a study of blood T cell repertoires in COVID-19. Measured with immunoSEQ multiplex PCR; TCRdb has only the in-frame clones, and not every one. The table includes about 220,000 clones, around four fifths detected once. What was sequenced was peripheral blood. Every receptor here comes from a woman between 65 and 79 years old with COVID-19, enrolled during active disease. Each CDR3 is given without its conserved first and last residue. A D gene is named only where the DNA matches it firmly.

D gene: -
V gene: TRBV9
CDR3 protein: ASSVGWQNTEAF

D gene: TRBD1
V gene: TRBV12-3/TRBV12-4
CDR3 protein: ASRRTGDYGYT

D gene: TRBD2
V gene: TRBV28
CDR3 protein: ASSFGGTYEQY

D gene: -
V gene: TRBV11-2
CDR3 protein: ASSLSPSTGELF

D gene: TRBD1
V gene: TRBV6-2/TRBV6-3
CDR3 protein: ASSYWGTGATEAF

D gene: TRBD2
V gene: TRBV5-1
CDR3 protein: ASSPVSGGGYNEQF

D gene: -
V gene: TRBV28
CDR3 protein: ASRGSGSNQPQH

D gene: TRBD1
V gene: TRBV6-5
CDR3 protein: ASSRGQVGNTIY

D gene: -
V gene: TRBV25-1
CDR3 protein: ASQRGQETQY

D gene: -
V gene: TRBV30
CDR3 protein: AWTAERAGANVLT

D gene: -
V gene: TRBV10-3
CDR3 protein: AISGTAMNTEAF

D gene: TRBD1
V gene: TRBV5-1
CDR3 protein: ASSLGAQGHEKLF

D gene: -
V gene: TRBV18
CDR3 protein: ASSPPAGNTEAF

D gene: -
V gene: TRBV5-1
CDR3 protein: ASSSSLETQY

D gene: TRBD1
V gene: TRBV18
CDR3 protein: ASSTGTGATEAF

D gene: TRBD2
V gene: TRBV6-5
CDR3 protein: ASSYVSGGTDTQY